Listed below are T cell receptor beta chains from one sample, sequenced in a study of metastatic and nonmetastatic thyroid tumors. TCRdb re-clonotyped the PCR reads through MiXCR. This sample has about 23,000 clones, with more than 25% found just once. Material: tumor tissue. The receptors stem from a female donor with papillary thyroid cancer or a benign thyroid nodule (not recorded which). Some clones in this sample may be carry-over from other donors' samples. Both conserved end residues are part of each CDR3. The D gene is left open where the match is weak. Clone sizes are given selectively: once, few, many, or a class where the clone is expanded.

>NA|TRBV7-3|TRBJ2-7|medium-sized
CASSLAGQEQYF
TGTGCCAGCAGCTTGGCGGGTCAAGAGCAGTACTTC
>NA|TRBV7-3|TRBJ2-3|many
CASSLSGLADTQYF
TGTGCCAGCAGCTTATCAGGGTTAGCAGATACGCAGTATTTT
>NA|TRBV20-1|TRBJ2-1|medium-sized
CAGWGRGGQGNEQFF
TGCGCCGGTTGGGGCCGGGGCGGCCAGGGCAATGAGCAGTTCTTC
>NA|TRBV5-1|TRBJ2-1|NA
CASIRDPALGQFF
TGCGCCAGCATCAGGGATCCAGCCTTAGGGCAGTTCTTC
>NA|TRBV6-1|TRBJ1-6|few
CASSPGPGNSPLHF
TGTGCCAGCAGCCCGGGGCCTGGGAATTCACCCCTCCACTTT
>NA|TRBV2|TRBJ1-1|many
CASRGEWDTEAFF
TGTGCCAGCAGAGGGGAGTGGGACACTGAAGCTTTCTTT
>NA|TRBV6-2/TRBV6-3|TRBJ2-1|few
CASTPPPNEQFF
TGTGCCAGCACTCCCCCCCCTAATGAGCAGTTCTTC
>NA|TRBV27|TRBJ1-4|many
CASRLAGKYEKLFF
TGTGCCAGCAGGCTCGCCGGGAAGTATGAAAAACTGTTTTTT
>NA|TRBV5-1|TRBJ2-1|medium-sized
CASSLGQEGNEQFF
TGCGCCAGCAGCTTAGGCCAGGAGGGGAATGAGCAGTTCTTC
>TRBD1|TRBV24-1|TRBJ2-3|NA
CATSDLTGEGGTYTQYF
TGTGCCACCAGTGATCTGACAGGGGAAGGGGGCACATATACGCAGTATTTT
>TRBD1|TRBV6-1|TRBJ2-2|few
CASSEVSRTGPGELFF
TGTGCCAGCAGTGAAGTTTCACGGACAGGGCCCGGTGAGCTGTTTTTT
>TRBD2|TRBV28|TRBJ2-3|few
CTSIKVIAGAFTDTQYF
TGTACCAGCATCAAGGTAATAGCGGGGGCCTTCACAGATACGCAGTATTTT
>NA|TRBV30|TRBJ2-6|NA
CAWSDVRGWWANVLTF
TGTGCCTGGAGTGACGTGCGGGGATGGTGGGCCAACGTCCTGACTTTC
>NA|TRBV6-1|TRBJ1-2|NA
CASRLATPSWYGYTF
TGTGCCAGCAGACTAGCCACCCCATCGTGGTATGGCTACACCTTC
>NA|TRBV7-2|TRBJ1-6|large
CASSLVWTAISSSPLHF
TGTGCCAGCAGCTTAGTATGGACAGCAATTTCCAGTTCACCCCTCCACTTT
>TRBD2|TRBV6-1|TRBJ2-7|NA
CASSRAGALYEQYF
TGTGCCAGCAGCAGAGCGGGAGCCCTCTACGAGCAGTACTTC
>TRBD2|TRBV20-1|TRBJ2-6|NA
CSATLAHLSGANVLTF
TGCAGTGCCACACTAGCGCACCTCTCTGGGGCCAACGTCCTGACTTTC
>TRBD1|TRBV6-1|TRBJ1-2|few
CASSEATGVYGHTF
TGTGCCAGCAGTGAGGCGACAGGGGTCTATGGCCACACCTTC